The 7 T cell receptor beta chains below come from one sample, sequenced in a study of blood T cell repertoires in COVID-19. Clones were read by immunoSEQ multiplex PCR, and TCRdb kept only the in-frame ones, dropping some. This sample has roughly 200,000 clones; roughly nine tenths occur once, and the top ten carry approximately 2.8%. Sequencing was performed on PBMCs or T cells enriched from blood (not recorded which). The receptor source for this set is a woman in her 50s in a cohort exposed to, infected with or recovered from COVID-19 (not recorded which).

The chain is built from TRBV24-1 and TRBJ2-3; 7 bases map to TRBD2. The CDR3 runs to 15 residues. V was pared by 2 bases and J by 3 bases, with 4 bases of the junction left unmatched. Germline loops: CDR1 KGHDR, CDR2 SFDVKD. CDR3 nucleotides: TGTGCCACCAGTGATTGGACGGGGGGAACAGATACGCAGTATTTT. This gives the protein CATSDWTGGTDTQYF.

In DNA form, the CDR3 reads TGTGCCAGTTTCGGCCCAGGGAACTATGGCTACACCTTC. It is translated as CASFGPGNYGYTF. This chain links TRBV19 with TRBJ1-2; D might be TRBD1 (5 bases). CDR1 and CDR2 (germline): LNHDA, SQIVND (reference sequence). V lost 8 bases and J lost 2, with 12 bases in between. The CDR3 is made up of 13 amino acids. Full variable domain (rest looked up from reference TRBV19 and TRBJ1-2): DGGITQSPKYLFRKEGQNVTLSCEQNLNHDAMYWYRQDPGQGLRLIYYSQIVNDFQKGDIAEGYSVSREKKESFPLTVTSAQKNPTAFYLCASFGPGNYGYTFGSGTRLTVV.

V is TRBV2 and J is TRBJ2-3; 9 nucleotides match TRBD2. Per germline, CDR1 SNHLY and CDR2 FYNNEI. The CDR3 has 14 residues. With V trimmed by 7 bases and J by 1 base, 3 bases remained unmatched. CDR3 protein: CASNRLAGTDTQYF. The CDR3 nucleotides read TGTGCCAGCAACAGACTAGCGGGCACAGATACGCAGTATTTT.

The rearrangement uses TRBV7-2 and TRBJ2-3; D might be TRBD1 (6 bases). Germline values: CDR1 SGHTA, CDR2 FQGNSA. The germline V and J ends were trimmed by 2 bases and 5 bases, with 17 bases remaining between them. This CDR3 spans 16 amino acids. The chain's CDR3 is CASSLTNRALGDTQYF. The CDR3, as DNA: TGTGCCAGCAGCTTAACCAACAGGGCGTTGGGAGATACGCAGTATTTT.

V usage is TRBV2 and J usage is TRBJ2-7, with 7 bases matching TRBD2. Per the germline V gene, CDR1 is SNHLY and CDR2 is FYNNEI. The V and J ends lost 8 bases and 5 bases, in that order; junction bases with no gene match: 9. There are 13 residues in the CDR3. For the CDR3, the DNA is TGTGCCAGCGCTCGGGGGGAGATTAACGAGCAGTACTTC. Protein product: CASARGEINEQYF.

The chain is built from TRBV5-4 and TRBJ2-2, with D possibly matching TRBD2 (5 bases). This CDR3 region has 12 residues. Germline V gene lookup returns CDR1 SGHNT and CDR2 YYREEE (reference sequence). Trimming cost V 3 bases and J 7 bases, with 7 bases left between them. Written as DNA, the CDR3 is TGTGCCAGCAGCTCGGGGTTCGGGGAGCTGTTTTTT. Encoded protein: CASSSGFGELFF.

The rearrangement links TRBV7-3 to TRBJ1-2; the D gene is possibly TRBD1 (5 bases). Germline lookup yields CDR1 SGHTA and CDR2 FQGTGA. CDR3 length: 13 amino acids. V lost 5 bases and J 7 bases, leaving 14 bases between the germline ends. DNA of the CDR3: TGTGCCAGCAGCAAGGGGTCTCCCTCTGGCTACACCTTC. It specifies CASSKGSPSGYTF. The full variable domain, completed using reference TRBV7-3 and TRBJ1-2, is GAGVSQTPSNKVTEKGKYVELRCDPISGHTALYWYRQSLGQGPEFLIYFQGTGAADDSGLPNDRFFAVRPEGSVSTLKIQRTERGDSAVYLCASSKGSPSGYTFGSGTRLTVV.